This T cell receptor (beta chain) originates from a study of CD8 T cells in ankylosing spondylitis. Study findings and constraints: Ankylosing spondylitis blood appeared to carry a characteristic TCR beta motif of several highly homologous variants.

One entry per CDR3 protein results from TCRdb running MiXCR on the 5' RACE reads. The sample consists of about 210,000 distinct CDR3 sequences, 6% to 8% of them appearing once. The germline CDR1 and CDR2 sequences are ENHRY and SYGVKD. There are 17 residues in the CDR3. V was cut by 3 bases and J by 1 base, with 16 bases left in between. The table lists this clonotype with many counts. As yet, its antigen is unknown. The TCR originated in a male donor with ankylosing spondylitis. The specimen sequenced was blood, either unsorted or a sorted T cell fraction (not recorded which). V usage is TRBV10-3 and J usage is TRBJ2-4, with D perhaps TRBD1 or TRBD2 (6 bases each). The DNA of the CDR3 is TGTGCCATCAGTGACGTTGGGGGGACATCGGCCAAAAACATTCAGTACTTC. It is translated as CAISDVGGTSAKNIQYF.